The T cell receptor beta chain described here comes from a study of T cell repertoires in cytomegalovirus infection. Study as a whole: Recently described HLA-C-restricted plus well-studied HLA-B-restricted CMV epitopes were used. Indications of both CMV infection and matching HLA type were provided by public TCR beta signatures.

A word on this clonotype: Antigen: not known.

Study-level points and caveats: CMV-specific HLA-C-restricted TCR beta clonotypes dominated the ex vivo response. Pooled public TCR beta family frequency picked out CMV carriers with the relevant HLA.

Each CDR3 protein is one row after TCRdb ran MiXCR on the reads. The repertoire includes approximately 300,000 distinct CDR3 sequences, approximately 32% of them detected once, and roughly 20% sits in the top ten. With 5 bases removed from V and 5 bases from J, the gap between germline ends came to 13 bases. This CDR3 spans 13 amino acids. This receptor was identified in a human donor in good health (CMV status not recorded). Some clones in this sample may be carry-over from other donors' samples. V and J are TRBV12-3 or TRBV12-4 and TRBJ2-7; no clear D gene. The source was cultured PBMCs, collected from culture after CMV antigen stimulation. This CDR3 is CASSLRTANEQYF. The CDR3 DNA sequence: TGTGCCAGCAGTCTACGGACCGCCAACGAGCAGTACTTC.